Below are 15 T cell receptor beta chains sequenced from a single sample in a study of persistence of HIV-infected CD4 T cells. The libraries were made with immunoSEQ version 4 in survey mode. Profiling relied on immunoSEQ multiplex PCR, and the TCRdb table lists in-frame clones only, not all of them. The sample holds about 64,000 clones, under 80% seen once. The stimulus was an HIV-1 Gag 15-mer peptide pool, about 1 ug/peptide/mL. Memory cells lacking CD40L and CD69 with high CD45RO were sorted. Their recognized antigens are unknown. The source material was CD4+ T cells sorted from PBMCs after roughly 19-hour stimulation, sampled from a patient who received antiretroviral therapy. The receptors shown here come from an adult man with HIV who was CMV-seropositive.

The chain is built from TRBV7-8 and TRBJ1-2; 9 positions match TRBD1. Germline loops: CDR1 SGHVS, CDR2 FQNEAQ. CDR3 length: 16 residues. The V gene end was trimmed by 5 bases and the J gene end by 4 bases; junction bases not matched to a gene: 11. Here the CDR3 reads CASSLGTGHLSYGYTF. The CDR3, as DNA: TGTGCCAGCAGCCTTGGGACAGGGCACCTTTCCTATGGCTACACCTTC.

The chain couples TRBV3-1 (or the pseudogene TRBV3-2) to TRBJ2-7, with 7 bases identical to TRBD2. The V gene's germline CDR1 is LGHDT and CDR2 YNNKEL (reference sequence). V lost 3 bases, J lost 5 bases, and 13 bases stayed unmatched. The CDR3 covers 16 residues. The CDR3 sequence: CASSHRPGTRGDEQYF. The CDR3 DNA reads as TGTGCCAGCAGCCACCGTCCGGGAACTCGGGGGGACGAGCAGTACTTC.

V and J are TRBV7-2 and TRBJ1-5; a weak D match, TRBD1 (5 bases). Germline CDR1 reads SGHTA; CDR2 reads FQGNSA. The ends were cut back, 1 base at V and 1 base at J, with 14 bases in the middle. CDR3 length: 17 amino acids. CDR3 coding DNA: TGTGCCAGCAGCTTAGTAGGTGGAGGGGTGAGCAATCAGCCCCAGCATTTT. Translation: CASSLVGGGVSNQPQHF.

This sequence joins TRBV5-1 and TRBJ2-7; D possibly uses TRBD1 or TRBD2 (5 bases each). Germline V CDR1 and CDR2: SGHRS, YFSETQ. Between the trimmed V and J ends, which lost 4 bases and 2 bases, there was a span of 19 bases. This CDR3 comprises 16 residues. The CDR3 DNA reads as TGCGCCAGCAGCGATCGCGCCGGGACCTATACCTACGAGCAGTACTTC. This gives the protein CASSDRAGTYTYEQYF.

This chain uses TRBV3-1 (or the pseudogene TRBV3-2) with TRBJ2-4, with TRBD2 matching 10 bases. The CDR3 covers 16 residues. Germline values: CDR1 LGHDT, CDR2 YNNKEL (reference sequence). V shed 4 bases and J 6 bases; nucleotides not matched to a gene: 9. In nucleotides, the CDR3 is TGTGCCAGCAGCCCAGCAAGCGGGGGGGCAGGAAACATTCAGTACTTC. Its translation: CASSPASGGAGNIQYF.

The rearrangement uses TRBV6-5 and TRBJ1-6; D not certain. Trimming shortened V by 8 bases and J by 0 bases, and 5 bases separated the two germline ends. The CDR3 contains 13 residues. Germline V gene data show CDR1 as MNHEY and CDR2 as SVGAGI. CDR3 protein: CASSDSYNSPLHF. CDR3 nucleotides: TGTGCCAGCTCGGACTCCTATAATTCACCCCTCCACTTT.

The V and J genes are TRBV6-5 and TRBJ2-7; D remains ambiguous. This CDR3 region has 12 residues. Per germline, CDR1 MNHEY and CDR2 SVGAGI. The ends were cut back, 8 bases at V and 3 bases at J, with 11 bases in the middle. CDR3 in DNA: TGTGCCAGCGTGGAGCTCAGCTACGAGCAGTACTTC. It specifies CASVELSYEQYF.

The rearrangement uses TRBV25-1 and TRBJ1-4, with D hard to call. Germline assignment: CDR1 MGHDK and CDR2 SYGVNS. V lost 6 bases, J lost 5 bases, and 10 bases lay in between. The CDR3 has 13 residues. The CDR3 is CASRDRVNEKLFF. CDR3 DNA sequence: TGTGCCAGCAGGGACCGAGTAAATGAAAAACTGTTTTTT.

The chain has TRBV15 and TRBJ2-7, with 8 bases matching TRBD1. Trimming at V came to 2 bases and at J to 0 bases, leaving 3 bases not matched to a gene. The CDR3 runs 15 residues. Germline V gene sequence: CDR1 LNHNV, CDR2 YYDKDF (reference sequence). DNA of the CDR3: TGTGCCACCAGCAGAAACAGGGGGAGCTCCTACGAGCAGTACTTC. Its protein product is CATSRNRGSSYEQYF.

The rearrangement links TRBV28 to TRBJ1-5, with TRBD1 as a possible D gene (6 bases). Germline V lookup: CDR1 MDHEN, CDR2 SYDVKM. The CDR3 contains 14 residues. V was shortened by 6 bases and J by 7 bases, with 16 bases between the two germline ends. CDR3 protein: CASSRTQGSQPQHF. As DNA, the CDR3 is TGTGCCAGCAGCCGAACCCAGGGGAGCCAGCCCCAGCATTTT.

This chain joins TRBV12-3 or TRBV12-4 and TRBJ2-1; TRBD2 matches 8 bases. The CDR3 spans 13 residues. The trim removed 1 base at V and 14 bases at J, leaving 7 bases unmatched. CDR3 in DNA: TGTGCCAGCAGTTTAGGCGGGAGGACTGAAGAGTTCTTC. Translating gives CASSLGGRTEEFF.

This clone was recorded many times. This chain links TRBV4-2 with TRBJ2-3, with TRBD1 matching over 7 bases. The germline V gene encodes CDR1 LGHNA and CDR2 YNFKEQ. The length of the CDR3 is 19 residues. The V segment lost 0 bases and the J segment 1 base; nucleotides outside the gene matches: 13. The CDR3 bases are TGTGCCAGCAGCCAAGATAGGGGGCCGGCTCTTCGACGCACAGATACGCAGTATTTT. Its protein is CASSQDRGPALRRTDTQYF.

The chain joins TRBV5-1 to TRBJ1-3, with TRBD1 identical over 10 bases. Germline CDR1 and CDR2: SGHRS and YFSETQ. V shed 0 bases and J 9 bases; nucleotides not matched to a gene: 12. CDR3 length: 17 amino acids. The DNA of the CDR3 is TGCGCCAGCAGCTTGGCCGGGGGGACAGGGGCTGGAGGCACCATATATTTT. This codes for CASSLAGGTGAGGTIYF.

V usage is TRBV2 and J usage is TRBJ1-3; 9 bases map to TRBD1. CDR1 and CDR2 (germline): SNHLY, FYNNEI. J gave up 1 base and V 7 bases, and 11 bases lay outside the gene matches. The CDR3 has 17 amino acids. The CDR3 coding sequence is TGTGCCAGCACGGCCGGAGGGACAGGGAGATCTGGAAACACCATATATTTT. Encoded protein: CASTAGGTGRSGNTIYF.

The chain has TRBV7-6 and TRBJ1-1, with D unresolved. V gave up 2 bases and J gave up 1 base, with 5 bases separating them. The CDR3 is 13 residues long. Germline V lookup: CDR1 SGHVS, CDR2 FNYEAQ. The CDR3 spells CASSLLENTEAFF. CDR3 coding DNA: TGTGCCAGCAGCTTATTGGAGAACACTGAAGCTTTCTTT.